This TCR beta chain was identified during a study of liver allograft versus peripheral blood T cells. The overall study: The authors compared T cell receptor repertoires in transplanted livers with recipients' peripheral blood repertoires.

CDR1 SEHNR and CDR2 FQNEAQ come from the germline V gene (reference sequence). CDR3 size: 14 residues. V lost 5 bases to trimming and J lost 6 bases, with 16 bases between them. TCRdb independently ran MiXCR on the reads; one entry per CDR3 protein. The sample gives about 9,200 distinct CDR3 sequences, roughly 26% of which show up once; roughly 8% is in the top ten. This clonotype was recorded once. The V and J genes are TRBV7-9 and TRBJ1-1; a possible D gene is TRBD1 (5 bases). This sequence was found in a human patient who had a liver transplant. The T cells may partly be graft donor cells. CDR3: CASSRDLPLAEAFF. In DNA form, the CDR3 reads TGTGCCAGCAGCCGGGACCTACCTCTGGCTGAAGCTTTCTTT.